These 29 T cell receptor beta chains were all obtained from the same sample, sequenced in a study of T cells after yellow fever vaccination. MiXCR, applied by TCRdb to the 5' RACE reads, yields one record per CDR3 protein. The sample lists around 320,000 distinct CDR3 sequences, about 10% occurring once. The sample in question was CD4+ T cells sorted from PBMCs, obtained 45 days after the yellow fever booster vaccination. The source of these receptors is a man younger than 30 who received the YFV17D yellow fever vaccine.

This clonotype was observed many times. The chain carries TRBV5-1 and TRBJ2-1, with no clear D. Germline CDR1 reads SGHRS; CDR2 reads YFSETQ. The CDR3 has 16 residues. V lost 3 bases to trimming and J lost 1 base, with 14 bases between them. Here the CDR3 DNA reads TGCGCCAGCAGCTCCCAGGCGGCAGGATCCTACAATGAGCAGTTCTTC. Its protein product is CASSSQAAGSYNEQFF.

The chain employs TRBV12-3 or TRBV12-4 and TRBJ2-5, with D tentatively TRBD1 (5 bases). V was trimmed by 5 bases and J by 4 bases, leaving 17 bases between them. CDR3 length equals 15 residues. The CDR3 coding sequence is TGTGCCAGCAGTAGAGCTGGGCAGGGCGGAGAGACCCAGTACTTC. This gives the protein CASSRAGQGGETQYF.

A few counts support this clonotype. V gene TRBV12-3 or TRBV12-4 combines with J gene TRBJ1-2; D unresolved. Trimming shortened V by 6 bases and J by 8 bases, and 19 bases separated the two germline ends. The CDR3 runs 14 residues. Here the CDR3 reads CASRGLLSTGGYTF. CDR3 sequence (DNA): TGTGCCAGCAGGGGGTTACTCAGTACTGGAGGCTACACCTTC.

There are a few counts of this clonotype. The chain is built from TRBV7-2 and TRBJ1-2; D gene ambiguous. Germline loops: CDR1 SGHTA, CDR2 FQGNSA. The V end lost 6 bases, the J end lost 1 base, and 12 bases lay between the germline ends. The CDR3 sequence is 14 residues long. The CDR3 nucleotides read TGTGCCAGCAGTCCCTGGACCAATAACTATGGCTACACCTTC. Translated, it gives CASSPWTNNYGYTF. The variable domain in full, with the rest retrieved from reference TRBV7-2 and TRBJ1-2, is GAGVSQSPSNKVTEKGKDVELRCDPISGHTALYWYRQSLGQGLEFLIYFQGNSAPDKSGLPSDRFSAERTGGSVSTLTIQRTQQEDSAVYLCASSPWTNNYGYTFGSGTRLTVV.

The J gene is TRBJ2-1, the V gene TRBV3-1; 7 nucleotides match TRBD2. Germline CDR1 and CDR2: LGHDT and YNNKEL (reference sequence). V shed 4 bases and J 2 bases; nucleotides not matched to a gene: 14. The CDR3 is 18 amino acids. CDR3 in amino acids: CASSPKGRASGTYNEQFF. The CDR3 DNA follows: TGTGCCAGCAGCCCCAAGGGGAGAGCTAGCGGAACCTACAATGAGCAGTTCTTC.

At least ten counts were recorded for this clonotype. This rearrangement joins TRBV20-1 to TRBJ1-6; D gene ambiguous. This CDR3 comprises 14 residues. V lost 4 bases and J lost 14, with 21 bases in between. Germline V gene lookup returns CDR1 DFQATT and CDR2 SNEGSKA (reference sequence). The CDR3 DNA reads TGCAGTGCTACCCGGGATGGGGAGGGCAGAGCCCTCCACTTT. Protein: CSATRDGEGRALHF.

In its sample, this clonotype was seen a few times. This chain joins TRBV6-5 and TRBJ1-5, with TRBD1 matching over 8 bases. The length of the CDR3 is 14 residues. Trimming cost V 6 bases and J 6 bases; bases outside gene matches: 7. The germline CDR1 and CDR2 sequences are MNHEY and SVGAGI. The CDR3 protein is CASSPTGGIQPQHF. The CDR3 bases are TGTGCCAGCAGCCCAACAGGGGGGATTCAGCCCCAGCATTTT.

CDR3 loop: CASSHGVNSYNEQFF. In DNA form, the CDR3 reads TGTGCCAGCAGTCATGGGGTTAACTCCTACAATGAGCAGTTCTTC. The rearrangement joins TRBV6-2 or TRBV6-3 to TRBJ2-1; D is unresolved. The germline gives CDR1 MNHEY, CDR2 SVGEGT. The CDR3 has 15 amino acids. The V gene lost 5 bases and the J gene lost 0 bases, with 11 bases spanning the gap.

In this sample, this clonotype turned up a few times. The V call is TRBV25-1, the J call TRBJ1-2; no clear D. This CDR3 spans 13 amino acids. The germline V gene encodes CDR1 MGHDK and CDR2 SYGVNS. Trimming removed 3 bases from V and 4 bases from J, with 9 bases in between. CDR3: CASSDTNFYGYTF. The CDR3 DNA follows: TGTGCCAGCAGTGACACCAACTTCTATGGCTACACCTTC.

CDR3 bases: TGTGCCAGCAGCGAACCGGGACAGGTTGGGGGCAATCAGCCCCAGCATTTT. Protein sequence: CASSEPGQVGGNQPQHF. The chain links TRBV7-9 to TRBJ1-5, with 8 bases that match TRBD1. The CDR3 runs 17 residues. Germline V CDR1 and CDR2: SEHNR, FQNEAQ (reference sequence). J lost 2 bases, V lost 5 bases, and 11 bases had no gene match.

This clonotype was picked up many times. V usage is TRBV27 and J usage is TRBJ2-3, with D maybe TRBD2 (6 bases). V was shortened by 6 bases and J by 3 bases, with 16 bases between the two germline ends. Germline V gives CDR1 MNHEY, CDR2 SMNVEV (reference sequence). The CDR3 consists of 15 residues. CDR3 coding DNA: TGTGCCAGCAGCAGCCGGGAGACGTTGACAGATACGCAGTATTTT. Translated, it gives CASSSRETLTDTQYF.

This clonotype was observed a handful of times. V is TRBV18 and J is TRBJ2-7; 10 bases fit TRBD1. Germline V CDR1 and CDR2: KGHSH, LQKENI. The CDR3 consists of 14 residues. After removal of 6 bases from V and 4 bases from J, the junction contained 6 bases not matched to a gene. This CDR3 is CASSPPGQGYEQYV. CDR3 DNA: TGTGCCAGCTCGCCTCCGGGACAGGGGTACGAGCAGTACGTC.

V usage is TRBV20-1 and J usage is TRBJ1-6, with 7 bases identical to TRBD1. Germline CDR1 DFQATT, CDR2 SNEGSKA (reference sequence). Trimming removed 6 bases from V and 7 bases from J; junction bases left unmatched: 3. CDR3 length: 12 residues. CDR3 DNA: TGCAGTGCGGGGACAGTCAATTCACCCCTCCACTTT. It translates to CSAGTVNSPLHF.

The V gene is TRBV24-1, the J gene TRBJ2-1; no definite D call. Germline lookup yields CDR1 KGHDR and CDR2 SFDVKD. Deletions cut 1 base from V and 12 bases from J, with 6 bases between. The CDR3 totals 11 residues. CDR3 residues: CATSDFGPQFF. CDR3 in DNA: TGTGCCACCAGTGATTTTGGGCCGCAGTTCTTC.

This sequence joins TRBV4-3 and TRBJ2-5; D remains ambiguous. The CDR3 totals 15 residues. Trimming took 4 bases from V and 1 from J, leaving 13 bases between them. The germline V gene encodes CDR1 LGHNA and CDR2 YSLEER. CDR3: CASSPRTHSQETQYF. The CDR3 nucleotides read TGCGCCAGCAGCCCTCGTACTCACAGCCAAGAGACCCAGTACTTC.

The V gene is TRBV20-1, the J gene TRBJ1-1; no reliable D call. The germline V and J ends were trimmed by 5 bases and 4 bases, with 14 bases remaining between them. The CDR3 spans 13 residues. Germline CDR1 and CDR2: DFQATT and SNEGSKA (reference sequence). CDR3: CSAPGGRLTEAFF. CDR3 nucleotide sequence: TGCAGTGCTCCTGGAGGCAGGCTCACTGAAGCTTTCTTT.

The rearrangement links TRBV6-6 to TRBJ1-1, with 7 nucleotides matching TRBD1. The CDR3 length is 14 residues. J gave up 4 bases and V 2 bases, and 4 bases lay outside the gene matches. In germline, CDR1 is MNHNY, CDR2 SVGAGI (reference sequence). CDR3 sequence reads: CASSYKGGGTEAFF. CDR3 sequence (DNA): TGTGCCAGCAGTTACAAAGGGGGCGGCACTGAAGCTTTCTTT.

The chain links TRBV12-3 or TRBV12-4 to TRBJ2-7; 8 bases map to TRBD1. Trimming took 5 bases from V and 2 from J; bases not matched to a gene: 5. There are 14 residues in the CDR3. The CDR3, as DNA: TGTGCCAGCAGTGCGAGGACAGGGCCCTACGAGCAGTACTTC. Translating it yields CASSARTGPYEQYF.

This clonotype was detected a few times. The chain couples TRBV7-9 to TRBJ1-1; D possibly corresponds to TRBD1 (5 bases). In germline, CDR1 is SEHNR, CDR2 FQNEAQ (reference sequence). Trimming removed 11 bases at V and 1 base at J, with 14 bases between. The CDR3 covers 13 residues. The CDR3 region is CAVQVAQNTEAFF. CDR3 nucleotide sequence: TGTGCCGTACAGGTGGCCCAGAACACTGAAGCTTTCTTT.

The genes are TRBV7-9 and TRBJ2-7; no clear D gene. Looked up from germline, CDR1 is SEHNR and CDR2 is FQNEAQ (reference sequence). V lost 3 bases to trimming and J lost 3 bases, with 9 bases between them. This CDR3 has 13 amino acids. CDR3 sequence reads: CASSFNSNYEQYF. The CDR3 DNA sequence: TGTGCCAGCAGCTTTAATAGTAACTACGAGCAGTACTTC.

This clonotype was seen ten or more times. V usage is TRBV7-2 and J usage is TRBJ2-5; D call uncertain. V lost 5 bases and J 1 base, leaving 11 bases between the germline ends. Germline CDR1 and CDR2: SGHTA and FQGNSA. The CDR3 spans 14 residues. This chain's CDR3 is CASSKGPSQETQYF. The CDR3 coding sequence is TGTGCCAGCAGCAAAGGACCTTCCCAAGAGACCCAGTACTTC.

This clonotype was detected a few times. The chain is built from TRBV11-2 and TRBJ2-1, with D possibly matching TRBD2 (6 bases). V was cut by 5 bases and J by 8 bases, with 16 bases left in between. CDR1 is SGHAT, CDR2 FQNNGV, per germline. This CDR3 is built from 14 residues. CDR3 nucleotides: TGTGCCAGCAGCCTTGGTGCGGGGTCCGATGAGCAGTTCTTC. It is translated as CASSLGAGSDEQFF.

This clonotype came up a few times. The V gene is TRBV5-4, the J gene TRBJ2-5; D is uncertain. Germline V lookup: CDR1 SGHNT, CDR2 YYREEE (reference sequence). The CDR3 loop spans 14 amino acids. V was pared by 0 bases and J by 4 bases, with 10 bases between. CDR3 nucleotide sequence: TGTGCCAGCAGCTTGGCCGCCCTGAGAGAGACCCAGTACTTC. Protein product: CASSLAALRETQYF.

CDR3 nucleotide sequence: TGTGCCAGCAGCTTATCCTCGACACTGGGCACTGAAGCTTTCTTT. As protein: CASSLSSTLGTEAFF. The chain has TRBV7-8 and TRBJ1-1; D gene ambiguous. The germline V gene has CDR1 SGHVS and CDR2 FQNEAQ. V shed 2 bases and J shed 4 bases, with 14 bases lying between them. This CDR3 spans 15 amino acids.

The CDR3 DNA follows: TGTGCCAGCTCTCCGGGACAGGGGGACGCTGAGCAGTTCTTC. This gives the protein CASSPGQGDAEQFF. The rearrangement links TRBV18 to TRBJ2-1, with TRBD1 identical over 11 bases. The CDR3 sequence is 14 residues long. Germline V gene lookup returns CDR1 KGHSH and CDR2 LQKENI. Losses at the gene ends were 6 bases for V and 9 bases for J; bases not matched to a gene: 7.

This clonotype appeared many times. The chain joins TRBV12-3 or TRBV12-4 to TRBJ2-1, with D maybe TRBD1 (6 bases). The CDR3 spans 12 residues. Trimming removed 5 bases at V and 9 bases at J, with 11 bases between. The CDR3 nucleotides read TGTGCCAGCAGTCTACAGGGTATTGAGCAGTTCTTC. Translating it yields CASSLQGIEQFF.

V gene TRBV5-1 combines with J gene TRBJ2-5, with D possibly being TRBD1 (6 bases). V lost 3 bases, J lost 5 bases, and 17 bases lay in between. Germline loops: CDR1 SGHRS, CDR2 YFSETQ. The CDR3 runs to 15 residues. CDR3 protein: CASSSTGNSWETQYF. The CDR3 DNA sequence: TGCGCCAGCAGCTCCACAGGGAATAGCTGGGAGACCCAGTACTTC.

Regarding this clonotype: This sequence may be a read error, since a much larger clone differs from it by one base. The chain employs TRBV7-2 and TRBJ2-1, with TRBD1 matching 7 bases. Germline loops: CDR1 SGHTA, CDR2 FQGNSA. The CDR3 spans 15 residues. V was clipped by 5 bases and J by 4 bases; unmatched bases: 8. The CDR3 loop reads CASSHDRATYNEQFF. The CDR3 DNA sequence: TGTGCCAGCAGCCACGACAGGGCTACGTACAATGAGCAGTTCTTC.

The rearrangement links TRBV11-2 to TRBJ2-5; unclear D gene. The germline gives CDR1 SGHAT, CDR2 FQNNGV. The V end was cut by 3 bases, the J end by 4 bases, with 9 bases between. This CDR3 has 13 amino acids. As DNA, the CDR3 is TGTGCCAGCAGCTTTAACAGCGCAGAGACCCAGTACTTC. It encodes CASSFNSAETQYF.